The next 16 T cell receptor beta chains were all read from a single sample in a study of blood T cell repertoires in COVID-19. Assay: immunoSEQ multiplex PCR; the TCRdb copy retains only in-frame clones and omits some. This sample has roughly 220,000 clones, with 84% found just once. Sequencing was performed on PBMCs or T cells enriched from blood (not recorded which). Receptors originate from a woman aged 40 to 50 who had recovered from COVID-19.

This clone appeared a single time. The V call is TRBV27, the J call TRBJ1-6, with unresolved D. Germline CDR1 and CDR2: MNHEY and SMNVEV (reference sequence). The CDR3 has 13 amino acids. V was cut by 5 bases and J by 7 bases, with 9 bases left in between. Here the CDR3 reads CASSTRENSPLHF. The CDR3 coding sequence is TGTGCCAGCAGTACACGGGAGAATTCACCCCTCCACTTT.

DNA of the CDR3: TGCGCCAGCAGCTTGGCCCCCGGGACAGGGGGCGCCGATACGCAGTATTTT. This encodes CASSLAPGTGGADTQYF. The chain combines TRBV5-1 with TRBJ2-3; 12 bases map to TRBD1. This CDR3 comprises 17 residues. Germline V CDR1 and CDR2: SGHRS, YFSETQ. V gave up 0 bases and J gave up 6 bases; unmatched junction bases: 8.

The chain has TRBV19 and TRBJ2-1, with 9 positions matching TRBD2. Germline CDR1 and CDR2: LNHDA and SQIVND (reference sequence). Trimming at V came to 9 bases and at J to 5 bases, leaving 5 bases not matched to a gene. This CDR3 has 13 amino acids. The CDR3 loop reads CASLAGEDNEQFF. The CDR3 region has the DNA TGTGCCAGCTTAGCGGGGGAGGACAATGAGCAGTTCTTC.

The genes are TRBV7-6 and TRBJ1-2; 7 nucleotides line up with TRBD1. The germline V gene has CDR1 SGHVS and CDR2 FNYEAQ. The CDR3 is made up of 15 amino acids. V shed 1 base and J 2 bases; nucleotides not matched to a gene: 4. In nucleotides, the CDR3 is TGTGCCAGCAGCTTAGGAGGGGGCGCCAACTATGGCTACACCTTC. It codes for CASSLGGGANYGYTF.

This CDR3 reads CASSVQGGTGEQYF. DNA of the CDR3: TGCGCCAGCAGTGTGCAGGGGGGTACCGGCGAGCAGTACTTC. The chain is built from TRBV10-1 and TRBJ2-7; D is perhaps TRBD1 (7 bases). Germline CDR1 reads WNHNN; CDR2 reads SYGVQD (reference sequence). The CDR3 is 14 amino acids. The V gene lost 4 bases and the J gene lost 6 bases, with 16 bases spanning the gap.

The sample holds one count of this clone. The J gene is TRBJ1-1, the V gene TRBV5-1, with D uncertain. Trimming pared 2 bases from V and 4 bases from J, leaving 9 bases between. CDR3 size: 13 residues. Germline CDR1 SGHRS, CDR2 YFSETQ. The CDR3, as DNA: TGCGCCAGCAGCTTTTCGGGGTTCACTGAAGCTTTCTTT. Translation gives CASSFSGFTEAFF.

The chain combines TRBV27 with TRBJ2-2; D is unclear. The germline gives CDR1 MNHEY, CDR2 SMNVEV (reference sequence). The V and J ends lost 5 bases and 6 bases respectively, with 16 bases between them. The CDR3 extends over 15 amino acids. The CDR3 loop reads CASSPPPLLPGELFF. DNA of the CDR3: TGTGCCAGCAGTCCCCCCCCCTTACTACCCGGGGAGCTGTTTTTT.

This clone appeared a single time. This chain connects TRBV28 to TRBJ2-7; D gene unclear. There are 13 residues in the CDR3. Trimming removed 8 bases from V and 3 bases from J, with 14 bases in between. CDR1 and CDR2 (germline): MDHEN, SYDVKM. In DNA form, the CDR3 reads TGTGCCAGCCTCGATCAGGTTCTCTACGAGCAGTACTTC. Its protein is CASLDQVLYEQYF.

The CDR3 coding sequence is TGCAGCGTTGAAGGCTTTCTGACCTCGACTAGCCGGGATGAGCAGTTCTTC. It codes for CSVEGFLTSTSRDEQFF. This sequence joins TRBV29-1 and TRBJ2-1; TRBD2 aligns across 7 bases. This CDR3 has 17 residues. Germline CDR1 SQVTM, CDR2 ANQGSEA. Trimming at V came to 1 base and at J to 8 bases, leaving 17 bases not matched to a gene.

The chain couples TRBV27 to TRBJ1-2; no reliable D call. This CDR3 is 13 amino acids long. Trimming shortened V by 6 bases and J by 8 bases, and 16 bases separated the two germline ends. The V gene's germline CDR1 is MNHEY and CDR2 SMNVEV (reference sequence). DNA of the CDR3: TGTGCCAGCAGCTCCCAGTGGGCTGGGGGCTACACCTTC. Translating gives CASSSQWAGGYTF.

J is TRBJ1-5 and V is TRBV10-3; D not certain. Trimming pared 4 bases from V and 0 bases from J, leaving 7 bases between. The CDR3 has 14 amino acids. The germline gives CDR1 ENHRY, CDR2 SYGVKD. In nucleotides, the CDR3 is TGTGCCATCAGTGTTGGCAATAGCAATCAGCCCCAGCATTTT. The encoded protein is CAISVGNSNQPQHF.

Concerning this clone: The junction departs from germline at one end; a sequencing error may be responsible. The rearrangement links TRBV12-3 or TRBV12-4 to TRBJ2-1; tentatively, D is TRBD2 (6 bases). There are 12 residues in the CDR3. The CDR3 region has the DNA TGTGCCAGCAGTTCATCCCCGGGACTGGGGGTCTTC. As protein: CASSSSPGLGVF.

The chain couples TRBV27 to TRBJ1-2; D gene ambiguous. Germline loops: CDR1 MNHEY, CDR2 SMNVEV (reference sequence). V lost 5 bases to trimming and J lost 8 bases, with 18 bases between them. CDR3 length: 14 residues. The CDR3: CASSPTGGLGGYTF. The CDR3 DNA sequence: TGTGCCAGCAGTCCCACCGGCGGGTTGGGAGGCTACACCTTC.

CDR3 amino acids: CTSSHAGSPGTGELFF. CDR3 nucleotides: TGCACCAGCAGCCATGCCGGGAGCCCCGGAACCGGGGAGCTGTTTTTT. The genes are TRBV1 and TRBJ2-2; the D call of TRBD2 is as the table states it, not checked on the DNA. TRBV1 is a known pseudogene. The CDR3 consists of 16 residues.

Here the CDR3 DNA reads TGCGCCAGCAGCTTCCAGGGGTCGAACACCGGGGAGCTGTTTTTT. Translated, it gives CASSFQGSNTGELFF. V gene TRBV5-1 combines with J gene TRBJ2-2; tentative D call: TRBD1 (6 bases). Germline V gene lookup returns CDR1 SGHRS and CDR2 YFSETQ. The length of the CDR3 is 15 residues. The ends were cut back, 2 bases at V and 0 bases at J, with 8 bases in the middle. Full variable domain (rest looked up from reference TRBV5-1 and TRBJ2-2): KAGVTQTPRYLIKTRGQQVTLSCSPISGHRSVSWYQQTPGQGLQFLFEYFSETQRNKGNFPGRFSGRQFSNSRSEMNVSTLELGDSALYLCASSFQGSNTGELFFGEGSRLTVL.

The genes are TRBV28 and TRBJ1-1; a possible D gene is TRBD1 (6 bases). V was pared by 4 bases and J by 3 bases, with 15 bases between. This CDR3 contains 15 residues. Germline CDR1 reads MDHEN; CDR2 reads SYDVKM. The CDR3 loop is CASSSRGQPHTEAFF. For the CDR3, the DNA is TGTGCCAGCAGTTCCAGAGGACAGCCTCACACTGAAGCTTTCTTT.